Following are 24 T cell receptor beta chains from one sample sequenced in a study of T cell repertoires in cytomegalovirus infection. TCRdb processed the reads anew with MiXCR; each CDR3 protein has one entry. In the table there are 310,000 or so distinct CDR3 sequences, 20% to 30% of which are singletons. Sequenced input: PBMCs. These receptors originate from a human donor in good health (CMV status not recorded). Some clones in this sample may be carry-over from other donors' samples.

The table lists this clonotype with a few counts. CDR3 amino acids: CASSPGDNLHGYTF. The CDR3 nucleotides read TGTGCCAGCTCACCCGGGGACAACTTACATGGCTACACCTTC. The V and J genes are TRBV18 and TRBJ1-2; perhaps TRBD1 as D (6 bases). The germline gives CDR1 KGHSH, CDR2 LQKENI. CDR3 length: 14 amino acids. V was shortened by 3 bases and J by 6 bases, with 14 bases between the two germline ends.

The CDR3 nucleotides are TGTGCCAGCAGCGCACAGGGGCTCCCTTACGAGCAGTACTTC. Protein sequence: CASSAQGLPYEQYF. V is TRBV7-4 and J is TRBJ2-7; TRBD1 aligns across 7 bases. V gave up 5 bases and J gave up 4 bases; unmatched junction bases: 8. The germline gives CDR1 SGHVT, CDR2 SQSDAQ. This CDR3 has 14 residues.

This clonotype was counted a single time. The CDR3 here is CSARLADYNSPLHF. The CDR3, as DNA: TGCAGTGCTAGGCTCGCAGACTATAATTCACCCCTCCACTTT. V is TRBV20-1 and J is TRBJ1-6; D is undetermined. Per germline, CDR1 DFQATT and CDR2 SNEGSKA (reference sequence). The V end was cut by 3 bases, the J end by 3 bases, with 9 bases between. This CDR3 spans 14 amino acids.

This clonotype occurred many times. The chain has TRBV7-2 and TRBJ2-7; the match to TRBD1 covers 7 bases. Germline lookup yields CDR1 SGHTA and CDR2 FQGNSA. CDR3 length: 14 amino acids. V gave up 5 bases and J gave up 5 bases; unmatched junction bases: 9. The CDR3 reads CASSRTDRTHEQYF. CDR3 sequence (DNA): TGTGCCAGCAGCCGAACGGACAGGACCCACGAGCAGTACTTC.

The rearrangement uses TRBV29-1 and TRBJ2-5; no reliable D call. Trimming removed 8 bases from V and 5 bases from J, with 12 bases in between. The CDR3 consists of 11 residues. Germline V lookup: CDR1 SQVTM, CDR2 ANQGSEA. The CDR3 reads CSSVLGETQYF. CDR3 nucleotides: TGCAGCTCCGTCCTGGGGGAGACCCAGTACTTC.

The chain has TRBV12-3 or TRBV12-4 and TRBJ2-5; D gene uncertain. The CDR3 extends over 15 amino acids. Trimming cost V 9 bases and J 2 bases, with 19 bases left between them. CDR3 amino acids: CASGKGGLYQETQYF. CDR3 bases: TGTGCCAGTGGGAAGGGCGGTCTCTATCAAGAGACCCAGTACTTC.

The V call is TRBV7-2, the J call TRBJ2-5; 8 nucleotides match TRBD2. Per germline, CDR1 SGHTA and CDR2 FQGNSA. J gave up 6 bases and V 4 bases, and 10 bases lay outside the gene matches. CDR3 length equals 15 residues. CDR3 residues: CASSSLAGLAQTQYF. DNA of the CDR3: TGTGCCAGCAGCTCCCTAGCGGGTCTAGCCCAGACCCAGTACTTC. Variable domain in full (rest from reference TRBV7-2 and TRBJ2-5): GAGVSQSPSNKVTEKGKDVELRCDPISGHTALYWYRQSLGQGLEFLIYFQGNSAPDKSGLPSDRFSAERTGGSVSTLTIQRTQQEDSAVYLCASSSLAGLAQTQYFGPGTRLLVL.

This clonotype appeared a few times. The rearrangement uses TRBV7-8 and TRBJ2-1, with TRBD2 identical over 7 bases. The V gene's germline CDR1 is SGHVS and CDR2 FQNEAQ. CDR3 length equals 18 residues. With 5 bases clipped from V and 3 bases from J, the junction kept 16 bases outside the gene matches. This chain's CDR3 is CASSQPFGGEGSYNEQFF. The CDR3 bases are TGTGCCAGCAGCCAGCCCTTTGGGGGGGAGGGCAGCTACAATGAGCAGTTCTTC.

This clonotype has just a few counts. The genes are TRBV27 and TRBJ2-5; 7 bases are a match to TRBD1. Germline loops: CDR1 MNHEY, CDR2 SMNVEV (reference sequence). CDR3 length: 14 residues. V was pared by 5 bases and J by 5 bases, with 8 bases of the junction left unmatched. The CDR3: CASSRGRGWETQYF. The CDR3 nucleotides are TGTGCCAGCAGTCGCGGCAGGGGGTGGGAGACCCAGTACTTC.

This clonotype was recorded a few times. V is TRBV12-3 or TRBV12-4 and J is TRBJ1-1; 8 nucleotides line up with TRBD1. The J segment lost 4 bases and the V segment lost 5 bases, leaving 3 bases of the junction unmatched. There are 13 residues in the CDR3. The CDR3 coding sequence is TGTGCCAGCAGTAGGACAGGGCGCACTGAAGCTTTCTTT. Protein product: CASSRTGRTEAFF.

The table lists this clonotype with many counts. The chain is built from TRBV12-3 or TRBV12-4 and TRBJ2-1; 10 bases map to TRBD2. CDR3 size: 17 residues. With 2 bases clipped from V and 5 bases from J, the junction kept 9 bases outside the gene matches. CDR3 region: CASSLYRLAGVDNEQFF. The CDR3 nucleotides are TGTGCCAGCAGTTTATATCGGCTAGCGGGAGTAGACAATGAGCAGTTCTTC.

This clonotype came up many times. The chain joins TRBV7-6 to TRBJ2-1; 12 bases are shared with TRBD1. Germline CDR1 is SGHVS and CDR2 is FNYEAQ. J was trimmed by 7 bases and V by 3 bases; bases with no gene match: 1. This CDR3 comprises 14 residues. The CDR3 is CASSLGQGANEQFF. The CDR3, as DNA: TGTGCCAGCAGCTTGGGACAGGGGGCAAATGAGCAGTTCTTC.

This rearrangement joins TRBV2 to TRBJ1-5; possible D gene TRBD1, 5 bases. With 8 bases removed from V and 0 bases from J, the gap between germline ends came to 20 bases. CDR3 length: 17 residues. The germline V gene has CDR1 SNHLY and CDR2 FYNNEI. DNA for the CDR3: TGTGCCAGCTCCTCAAGGAAAGGGGTCGATAGCAATCAGCCCCAGCATTTT. The encoded protein is CASSSRKGVDSNQPQHF.

V is TRBV6-1 and J is TRBJ1-5; weak D call: TRBD1 (6 bases). Looked up from germline, CDR1 is MNHNS and CDR2 is SASEGT. The CDR3 loop spans 16 amino acids. V lost 2 bases to trimming and J lost 0 bases, with 11 bases between them. The CDR3 protein is CASSELAGVSNQPQHF. The CDR3 nucleotides are TGTGCCAGCAGTGAACTTGCAGGGGTTAGCAATCAGCCCCAGCATTTT.

This clonotype was seen repeatedly, ten times or more. This chain connects TRBV7-2 to TRBJ2-2, with D possibly TRBD1 on 6 matching bases. The CDR3 covers 15 residues. Trimming left V 2 bases short and J 5 bases short, with 12 bases between. Germline V gene sequence: CDR1 SGHTA, CDR2 FQGNSA. CDR3 in DNA: TGTGCCAGCAGCTTAAGGGACATCCGAACCGGGGAGCTGTTTTTT. Translated, it gives CASSLRDIRTGELFF.

The chain recombines TRBV12-3 or TRBV12-4 with TRBJ1-1; D gene ambiguous. The CDR3 totals 12 residues. The V end was cut by 4 bases, the J end by 8 bases, with 11 bases between. The CDR3 loop reads CASSSGSPEAFF. CDR3 DNA sequence: TGTGCCAGCAGTTCCGGCAGCCCCGAAGCTTTCTTT.

With respect to this clonotype: A much larger clone is a single base away; this may be a read error. This chain links TRBV4-1 with TRBJ2-6, with a tentative D call TRBD1 (6 bases). This CDR3 region has 15 residues. Germline CDR1 MGHRA, CDR2 YSYEKL. The CDR3 DNA sequence: TGCGCCAGCAGCTACCAGGGGTCTGGGGCCAACGTCCCGACTTTC. This sequence encodes CASSYQGSGANVPTF.

In its sample, this clonotype was seen many times. The CDR3 reads CASSFSAGANVLTF. The DNA of the CDR3 is TGTGCCAGCAGTTTTTCAGCCGGGGCCAACGTCCTGACTTTC. The chain joins TRBV12-3 or TRBV12-4 to TRBJ2-6; no reliable D call. The germline V and J ends were trimmed by 3 bases and 4 bases, with 7 bases remaining between them. The CDR3 covers 14 residues.

This clonotype was picked up many times. The chain links TRBV7-3 to TRBJ2-5, with TRBD2 as a possible D gene (6 bases). V was shortened by 1 base and J by 5 bases, with 14 bases between the two germline ends. The CDR3 contains 15 residues. Germline lookup yields CDR1 SGHTA and CDR2 FQGTGA. CDR3 sequence: CASSLMASVGETQYF. The CDR3 nucleotides read TGTGCCAGCAGCTTAATGGCTAGCGTGGGGGAGACCCAGTACTTC.

V usage is TRBV29-1 and J usage is TRBJ1-4; D is uncertain. Trimming stripped 7 bases from V and 8 bases from J, with 11 bases between. Germline V CDR1 and CDR2: SQVTM, ANQGSEA. There are 11 residues in the CDR3. The CDR3: CSGSSGEKLFF. The CDR3 nucleotides are TGCAGCGGATCCTCGGGCGAAAAACTGTTTTTT.

The genes are TRBV27 and TRBJ2-7; D may be TRBD2 (7 bases). CDR3 length equals 14 residues. Germline V CDR1 and CDR2: MNHEY, SMNVEV (reference sequence). Trimming removed 5 bases from V and 0 bases from J, with 11 bases in between. DNA of the CDR3: TGTGCCAGCAGTGAGGGGGGGCACTCCTACGAGCAGTACTTC. Its translation: CASSEGGHSYEQYF.

This clonotype was seen a few times. V gene TRBV30 combines with J gene TRBJ2-7; D not certain. This CDR3 region has 12 residues. V was clipped by 4 bases and J by 2 bases, with 9 bases between them. The germline gives CDR1 GTSNPN, CDR2 SVGIG (reference sequence). CDR3 DNA: TGTGCCTGGATCAACCGGGCCTACGAGCAGTACTTC. It translates to CAWINRAYEQYF.

The J gene is TRBJ1-1, the V gene TRBV20-1; the D gene is possibly TRBD1 (5 bases). Germline loops: CDR1 DFQATT, CDR2 SNEGSKA (reference sequence). The CDR3 loop spans 13 amino acids. Between the trimmed V and J ends, which lost 2 bases and 6 bases, there was a span of 13 bases. The CDR3 protein is CSARKQRDAEAFF. CDR3 bases: TGCAGTGCTAGAAAACAGAGGGACGCTGAAGCTTTCTTT.

The chain couples TRBV29-1 to TRBJ1-5; no definite D call. CDR1 SQVTM and CDR2 ANQGSEA come from the germline V gene. The CDR3 length is 14 residues. Trimming removed 0 bases from V and 0 bases from J, with 6 bases in between. In nucleotides, the CDR3 is TGCAGCGTTGAAGATCGATATAGCAATCAGCCCCAGCATTTT. It specifies CSVEDRYSNQPQHF.